What follows are 27 T cell receptor beta chains derived from one specimen sequenced in a study of blood T cell repertoires in COVID-19. Assay: immunoSEQ multiplex PCR; the TCRdb copy retains only in-frame clones and omits some. The profile shows approximately 270,000 clones, around 85% of them singletons. Sequenced: PBMCs or T cells enriched from blood (not recorded which). The receptors stem from a woman aged 45-65 years who had recovered from COVID-19.

The chain employs TRBV3-1 (or the pseudogene TRBV3-2) and TRBJ2-7, with D perhaps TRBD2 (6 bases). The V gene lost 4 bases and the J gene lost 9 bases, with 13 bases spanning the gap. The CDR3 consists of 12 residues. Germline CDR1 and CDR2: LGHDT and YNNKEL (reference sequence). The CDR3 is CASSRPGLGQYF. CDR3 DNA: TGTGCCAGCAGCCGACCGGGACTTGGGCAGTACTTC.

The V and J genes are TRBV7-2 and TRBJ1-2, with 8 bases lining up with TRBD1. Germline CDR1 is SGHTA and CDR2 is FQGNSA. This CDR3 spans 15 amino acids. The V and J ends lost 5 bases and 3 bases, in that order; junction bases with no gene match: 8. This CDR3 reads CASSHGQGRDYGYTF. The CDR3 nucleotides are TGTGCCAGCAGCCATGGACAGGGCCGAGACTATGGCTACACCTTC.

This clone came up a few times. The chain uses TRBV6-5 and TRBJ1-5; the match to TRBD1 covers 10 bases. CDR1 and CDR2 (germline): MNHEY, SVGAGI. The CDR3 is 15 residues long. The V gene end was trimmed by 5 bases and the J gene end by 4 bases; junction bases not matched to a gene: 5. The CDR3 DNA follows: TGTGCCAGCAGTCGACAGGGGGCGGCTAATCAGCCCCAGCATTTT. Amino acids: CASSRQGAANQPQHF.

This clone was counted a few times. This chain uses TRBV6-2 or TRBV6-3 with TRBJ2-7, with D perhaps matching TRBD2 (6 bases). The CDR3 spans 16 residues. CDR1 and CDR2 from the germline V gene are MNHEY and SVGEGT. Deletions cut 2 bases from V and 2 bases from J, with 16 bases between. The CDR3 region is CASSYLGGAGPYEQYF. The CDR3 DNA sequence: TGTGCCAGCAGTTACCTCGGGGGAGCCGGACCCTACGAGCAGTACTTC.

The genes are TRBV5-6 and TRBJ1-2, with D possibly matching TRBD1 (6 bases). Germline loops: CDR1 SGHDT, CDR2 YYEEEE. Trimming pared 4 bases from V and 1 base from J, leaving 14 bases between. This CDR3 contains 15 residues. The CDR3 is CASSGDNLLNYGYTF. The CDR3 region has the DNA TGTGCCAGCAGCGGGGACAACCTCCTTAACTATGGCTACACCTTC.

The rearrangement links TRBV27 to TRBJ2-5, with D tentatively TRBD1 (5 bases). There are 14 residues in the CDR3. V was clipped by 5 bases and J by 4 bases, with 14 bases between them. CDR1 MNHEY and CDR2 SMNVEV come from the germline V gene (reference sequence). DNA of the CDR3: TGTGCCAGCAGTCCCAGGGAAAGTGTAGAGACCCAGTACTTC. Its translation: CASSPRESVETQYF.

The chain couples TRBV5-4 to TRBJ2-7, with 7 bases matching TRBD1. CDR3 length: 15 residues. Germline V gene sequence: CDR1 SGHNT, CDR2 YYREEE (reference sequence). Trimming took 4 bases from V and 1 from J; bases not matched to a gene: 8. CDR3 sequence (DNA): TGTGCCAGCAGCGCTAGGGACAGTCAATCCTACGAGCAGTACTTC. Amino acids: CASSARDSQSYEQYF. The full variable domain, completed using reference TRBV5-4 and TRBJ2-7, is ETGVTQSPTHLIKTRGQQVTLRCSSQSGHNTVSWYQQALGQGPQFIFQYYREEENGRGNFPPRFSGLQFPNYSSELNVNALELDDSALYLCASSARDSQSYEQYFGPGTRLTVT.

The genes are TRBV18 and TRBJ2-7, with 7 nucleotides matching TRBD1. The germline V gene encodes CDR1 KGHSH and CDR2 LQKENI. Germline trimming cut 6 bases from V and 6 bases from J; bases unmatched to any gene: 8. The CDR3 spans 13 residues. In nucleotides, the CDR3 is TGTGCCAGCTCGACGACAGGGTTCACCGAGCAGTACTTC. Translated, it gives CASSTTGFTEQYF.

This chain joins TRBV2 and TRBJ1-1, with TRBD1 as a possible D gene (6 bases). Germline CDR1 SNHLY, CDR2 FYNNEI. The CDR3 is 17 residues long. V lost 5 bases and J 3 bases, leaving 22 bases between the germline ends. This chain's CDR3 is CASSIPRRGGVDTEAFF. CDR3 sequence (DNA): TGTGCCAGCAGTATACCCCGGAGGGGGGGGGTGGACACTGAAGCTTTCTTT.

This chain links TRBV5-1 with TRBJ2-7; D perhaps matches TRBD2 (6 bases). CDR1 SGHRS and CDR2 YFSETQ come from the germline V gene. There are 14 residues in the CDR3. The V end was cut by 4 bases, the J end by 6 bases, with 17 bases between. CDR3 in DNA: TGCGCCAGCAGCCCCGATACGGCGGGATCCGAGCAGTACTTC. It encodes CASSPDTAGSEQYF.

The chain is built from TRBV12-2 and TRBJ2-1; TRBD1 is taken as the D call from the table, unchecked against the DNA. TRBV12-2 is marked as a pseudogene. The CDR3 covers 15 residues. The CDR3 DNA follows: TGTGCAAGTCGCTTAGGAGTACGGACACCGAATGAGCAGTTCTTC. Amino acids: CASRLGVRTPNEQFF.

The rearrangement joins TRBV3-1 (or the pseudogene TRBV3-2) to TRBJ2-7; D might be TRBD2 (6 bases). Germline V CDR1 and CDR2: LGHDT, YNNKEL (reference sequence). The CDR3 sequence is 16 residues long. The ends were cut back, 3 bases at V and 5 bases at J, with 20 bases in the middle. As DNA, the CDR3 is TGTGCCAGCAGCCATCCTTCTAGCGTCCTAGTCCACGAGCAGTACTTC. Translated: CASSHPSSVLVHEQYF.

This clone was counted only a few times. The chain couples TRBV28 to TRBJ2-2; TRBD1 is a possible D gene (6 bases). V lost 4 bases, J lost 0 bases, and 6 bases lay in between. Germline CDR1 reads MDHEN; CDR2 reads SYDVKM. CDR3 length: 14 residues. The CDR3: CASSWTANTGELFF. The CDR3 coding sequence is TGTGCCAGCAGTTGGACAGCGAACACCGGGGAGCTGTTTTTT.

The chain joins TRBV7-9 to TRBJ2-7, with TRBD1 identical over 9 bases. The CDR3 is 14 amino acids. Per the germline V gene, CDR1 is SEHNR and CDR2 is FQNEAQ (reference sequence). V dropped 4 bases and J dropped 7; count of bases not matched to a gene: 8. The CDR3 DNA follows: TGTGCCAGCAGCTCCCGGGACAGGGTGCGAGAGCAGTACTTC. The encoded protein is CASSSRDRVREQYF.

V is TRBV2 and J is TRBJ1-2, with 12 bases matching TRBD1. The CDR3 runs to 16 residues. CDR1 and CDR2 (germline): SNHLY, FYNNEI. The ends lost 4 bases at V and 3 bases at J; junction bases unmatched: 6. In nucleotides, the CDR3 is TGTGCCAGCAGTGTTGGGACAGGGGGCAAAGACTATGGCTACACCTTC. This encodes CASSVGTGGKDYGYTF.

The gene calls are TRBV7-2 and TRBJ2-5; TRBD2 matches 8 bases. Germline CDR1 reads SGHTA; CDR2 reads FQGNSA. Trimming removed 5 bases from V and 4 bases from J; junction bases left unmatched: 12. This CDR3 is built from 16 residues. This CDR3 reads CASSQGAGRVRETQYF. The DNA for the CDR3 is TGTGCCAGCAGCCAGGGAGCCGGGAGGGTTCGAGAGACCCAGTACTTC. Full variable domain (remainder filled in from reference TRBV7-2 and TRBJ2-5): GAGVSQSPSNKVTEKGKDVELRCDPISGHTALYWYRQSLGQGLEFLIYFQGNSAPDKSGLPSDRFSAERTGGSVSTLTIQRTQQEDSAVYLCASSQGAGRVRETQYFGPGTRLLVL.

The chain combines TRBV2 with TRBJ2-5, with a weak D call TRBD2 (7 bases). Trimming left V 6 bases short and J 2 bases short, with 13 bases between. CDR1 is SNHLY, CDR2 FYNNEI, per germline. This CDR3 region has 14 residues. The CDR3, as DNA: TGTGCCAGCAGCCAACAGGGAGGGCAAGAGACCCAGTACTTC. This gives the protein CASSQQGGQETQYF.

V gene TRBV21-1 combines with J gene TRBJ2-5; the table's D call TRBD1 went unverified against the DNA. TRBV21-1 is flagged as a pseudogene. CDR3 length: 15 residues. The CDR3 DNA is TGTGCCAGCAGCCCTCTGACACAGGGCCAAGAGACCCAGTACTTC. This gives the protein CASSPLTQGQETQYF.

The chain employs TRBV11-2 and TRBJ1-1; D ambiguous. Trimming pared 1 base from V and 1 base from J, leaving 10 bases between. The CDR3 extends over 15 amino acids. Germline lookup yields CDR1 SGHAT and CDR2 FQNNGV. This chain's CDR3 is CASSLAVTGNTEAFF. The CDR3 DNA reads as TGTGCCAGCAGCTTAGCCGTGACGGGGAACACTGAAGCTTTCTTT.

CDR3 amino acids: CASSLLAGVPDTQYF. The CDR3 region has the DNA TGTGCCAGCAGTTTATTGGCGGGAGTACCAGATACGCAGTATTTT. The rearrangement joins TRBV27 to TRBJ2-3; TRBD2 matches 7 bases. CDR3 length equals 15 residues. CDR1 is MNHEY and CDR2 is SMNVEV in the germline V gene (reference sequence). V was clipped by 1 base and J by 4 bases; unmatched bases: 5.

V usage is TRBV5-1 and J usage is TRBJ1-2; 7 bases line up with TRBD1. Germline assignment: CDR1 SGHRS and CDR2 YFSETQ. The CDR3 covers 15 residues. V lost 1 base and J lost 4; bases outside the gene matches: 7. The CDR3 sequence is CASSLTGENSYGYTF. The CDR3, as DNA: TGCGCCAGCAGCTTGACAGGGGAGAACTCCTATGGCTACACCTTC.

The rearrangement joins TRBV5-6 to TRBJ2-1; TRBD2 matches 9 bases. The CDR3 has 17 amino acids. The ends lost 2 bases at V and 4 bases at J; junction bases unmatched: 10. Germline-derived CDR1 and CDR2 are SGHDT and YYEEEE. CDR3 in amino acids: CASSFMRAGGKYNEQFF. The CDR3 DNA reads as TGTGCCAGCAGCTTTATGAGGGCGGGAGGGAAGTACAATGAGCAGTTCTTC.

The chain couples TRBV30 to TRBJ1-5; 10 bases are a match to TRBD1. There are 14 residues in the CDR3. With 3 bases clipped from V and 5 bases from J, the junction kept 4 bases outside the gene matches. Germline CDR1 GTSNPN, CDR2 SVGIG (reference sequence). CDR3: CAWSVDRGDQPQHF. CDR3 DNA sequence: TGTGCCTGGAGCGTGGACAGGGGGGATCAGCCCCAGCATTTT.

The chain uses TRBV3-1 (or the pseudogene TRBV3-2) and TRBJ2-5; 7 positions match TRBD1. CDR1 and CDR2 from the germline V gene are LGHDT and YNNKEL (reference sequence). J gave up 5 bases and V 6 bases, and 15 bases lay outside the gene matches. The length of the CDR3 is 16 residues. As DNA, the CDR3 is TGTGCCAGCAGTCCCCGGGGTCAACAGGGGTACGAGACCCAGTACTTC. Translation: CASSPRGQQGYETQYF.

In DNA, the CDR3 is TGTGCCAGTGTGATGGGACAGGGCTACGGCTACACCTTC. Its translation: CASVMGQGYGYTF. The chain couples TRBV2 to TRBJ1-2, with 9 bases identical to TRBD1. Germline loops: CDR1 SNHLY, CDR2 FYNNEI. The CDR3 extends over 13 amino acids. V was clipped by 9 bases and J by 8 bases; unmatched bases: 10.

The V call is TRBV7-9, the J call TRBJ2-7, with 8 bases lining up with TRBD1. Germline loops: CDR1 SEHNR, CDR2 FQNEAQ (reference sequence). This CDR3 has 13 residues. V lost 8 bases, J lost 3 bases, and 6 bases stayed unmatched. CDR3 region: CASSRQGLYEQYF. CDR3 nucleotides: TGTGCCAGCTCAAGACAGGGGCTCTACGAGCAGTACTTC.

This clone appeared once. The chain recombines TRBV25-1 with TRBJ1-1; D gene unclear. This CDR3 has 15 amino acids. The germline V gene encodes CDR1 MGHDK and CDR2 SYGVNS. V was clipped by 4 bases and J by 5 bases, with 17 bases between them. The CDR3 coding sequence is TGTGCCAGCAGTGCCCAAGAGGTAAGCATGACTGAAGCTTTCTTT. As protein: CASSAQEVSMTEAFF.